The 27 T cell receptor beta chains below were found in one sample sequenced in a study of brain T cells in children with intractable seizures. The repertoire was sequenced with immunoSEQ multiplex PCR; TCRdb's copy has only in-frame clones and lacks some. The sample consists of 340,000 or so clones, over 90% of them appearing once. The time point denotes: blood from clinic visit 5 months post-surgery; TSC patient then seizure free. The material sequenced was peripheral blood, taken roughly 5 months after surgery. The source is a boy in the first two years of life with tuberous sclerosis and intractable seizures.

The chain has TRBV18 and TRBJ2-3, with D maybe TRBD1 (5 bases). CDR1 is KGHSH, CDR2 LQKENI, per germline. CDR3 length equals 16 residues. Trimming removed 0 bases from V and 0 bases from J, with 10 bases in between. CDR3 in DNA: TGTGCCAGCTCACCACCCTTGGGGCCTAGCACAGATACGCAGTATTTT. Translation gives CASSPPLGPSTDTQYF.

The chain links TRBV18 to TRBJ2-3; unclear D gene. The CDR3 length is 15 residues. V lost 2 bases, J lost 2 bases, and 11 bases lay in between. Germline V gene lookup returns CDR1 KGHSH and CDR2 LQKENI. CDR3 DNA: TGTGCCAGCTCACCAATCCCCACCTACACAGATACGCAGTATTTT. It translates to CASSPIPTYTDTQYF.

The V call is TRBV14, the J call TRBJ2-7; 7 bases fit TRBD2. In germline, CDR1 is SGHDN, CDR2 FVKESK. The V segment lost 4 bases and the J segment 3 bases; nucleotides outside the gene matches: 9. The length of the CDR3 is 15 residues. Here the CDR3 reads CASSLSFTGGYEQYF. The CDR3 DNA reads TGTGCCAGCAGCCTCTCTTTTACGGGAGGCTACGAGCAGTACTTC.

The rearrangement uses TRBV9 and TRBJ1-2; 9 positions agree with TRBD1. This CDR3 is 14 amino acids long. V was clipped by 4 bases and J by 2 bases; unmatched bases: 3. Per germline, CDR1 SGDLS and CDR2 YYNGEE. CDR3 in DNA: TGTGCCAGCAGCCTAGGGACAGGGAACTATGGCTACACCTTC. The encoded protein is CASSLGTGNYGYTF.

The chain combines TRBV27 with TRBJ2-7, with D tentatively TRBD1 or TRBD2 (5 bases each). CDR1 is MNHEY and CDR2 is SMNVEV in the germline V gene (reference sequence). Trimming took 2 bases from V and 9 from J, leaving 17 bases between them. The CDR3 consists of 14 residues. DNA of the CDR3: TGTGCCAGCAGTTTACGAGGGGAGTTTAAGGTGCAGTACTTC. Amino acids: CASSLRGEFKVQYF.

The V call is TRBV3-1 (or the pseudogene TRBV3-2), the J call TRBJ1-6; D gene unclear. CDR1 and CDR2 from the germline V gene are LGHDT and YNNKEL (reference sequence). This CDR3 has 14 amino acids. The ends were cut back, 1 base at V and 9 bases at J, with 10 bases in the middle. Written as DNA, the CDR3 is TGTGCCAGCAGCCAAGTGTTGAAGTCTTCACCCCTCCACTTT. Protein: CASSQVLKSSPLHF.

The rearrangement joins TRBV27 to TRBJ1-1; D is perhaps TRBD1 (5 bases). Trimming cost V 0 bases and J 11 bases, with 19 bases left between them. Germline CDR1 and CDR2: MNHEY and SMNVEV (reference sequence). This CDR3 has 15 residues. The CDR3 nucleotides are TGTGCCAGCAGTTTATCGACAAACAATTTCGGGGCGGCTTTCTTT. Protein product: CASSLSTNNFGAAFF.

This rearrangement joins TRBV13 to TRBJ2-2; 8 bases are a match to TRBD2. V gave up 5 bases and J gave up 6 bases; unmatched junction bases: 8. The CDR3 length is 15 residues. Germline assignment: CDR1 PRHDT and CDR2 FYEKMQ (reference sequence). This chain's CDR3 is CASSTALAGSGELFF. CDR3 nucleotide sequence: TGTGCCAGCAGCACGGCTCTAGCGGGCTCCGGGGAGCTGTTTTTT.

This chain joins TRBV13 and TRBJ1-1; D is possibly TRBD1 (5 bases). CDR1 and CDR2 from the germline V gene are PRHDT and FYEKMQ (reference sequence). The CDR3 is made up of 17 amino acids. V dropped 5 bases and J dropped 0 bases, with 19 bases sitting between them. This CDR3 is CASSPTLWGSVNTEAFF. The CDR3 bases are TGTGCCAGCAGCCCAACTCTGTGGGGCTCCGTGAACACTGAAGCTTTCTTT.

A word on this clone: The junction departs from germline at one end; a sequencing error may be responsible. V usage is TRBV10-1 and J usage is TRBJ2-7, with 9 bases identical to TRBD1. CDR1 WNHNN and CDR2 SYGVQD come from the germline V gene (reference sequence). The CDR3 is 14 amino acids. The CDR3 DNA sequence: TGCGCCAGCAGTGAGAGGACAGGGGTCTCCGAGGAGTACTTC. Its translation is CASSERTGVSEEYF.

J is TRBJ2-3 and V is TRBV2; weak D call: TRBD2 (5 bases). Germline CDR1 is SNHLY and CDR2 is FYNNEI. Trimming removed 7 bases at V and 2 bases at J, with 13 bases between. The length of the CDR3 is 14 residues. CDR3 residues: CASIANLYTDTQYF. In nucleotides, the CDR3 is TGTGCCAGCATAGCGAACCTATACACAGATACGCAGTATTTT.

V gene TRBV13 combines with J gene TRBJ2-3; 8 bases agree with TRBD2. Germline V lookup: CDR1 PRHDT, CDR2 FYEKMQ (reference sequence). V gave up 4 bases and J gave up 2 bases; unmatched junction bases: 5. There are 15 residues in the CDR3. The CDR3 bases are TGTGCCAGCAGCTCCCGAGCGGGAGTCACAGATACGCAGTATTTT. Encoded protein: CASSSRAGVTDTQYF.

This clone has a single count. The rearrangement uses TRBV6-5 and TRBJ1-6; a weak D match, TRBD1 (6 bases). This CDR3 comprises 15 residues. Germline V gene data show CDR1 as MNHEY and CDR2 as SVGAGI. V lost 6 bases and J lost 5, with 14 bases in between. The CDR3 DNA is TGTGCCAGCAGGACAAACAGGGTGAATAATTCACCCCTCCACTTT. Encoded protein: CASRTNRVNNSPLHF.

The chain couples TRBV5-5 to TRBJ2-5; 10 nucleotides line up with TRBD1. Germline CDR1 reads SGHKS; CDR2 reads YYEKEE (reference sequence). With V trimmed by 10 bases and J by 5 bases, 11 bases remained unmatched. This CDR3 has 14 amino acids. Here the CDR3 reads CAGTWDRGLETQYF. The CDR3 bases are TGTGCCGGGACCTGGGACAGGGGATTGGAGACCCAGTACTTC. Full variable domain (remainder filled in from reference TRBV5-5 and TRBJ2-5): DAGVTQSPTHLIKTRGQQVTLRCSPISGHKSVSWYQQVLGQGPQFIFQYYEKEERGRGNFPDRFSARQFPNYSSELNVNALLLGDSALYLCAGTWDRGLETQYFGPGTRLLVL.

In DNA, the CDR3 is TGTGCCAGCAGTCCAGGGCCCCTATACGAGCAGTACTTC. Its protein is CASSPGPLYEQYF. V usage is TRBV28 and J usage is TRBJ2-7; D may be TRBD1 (5 bases). V lost 5 bases and J 4 bases, leaving 12 bases between the germline ends. The CDR3 extends over 13 amino acids. In germline, CDR1 is MDHEN, CDR2 SYDVKM.

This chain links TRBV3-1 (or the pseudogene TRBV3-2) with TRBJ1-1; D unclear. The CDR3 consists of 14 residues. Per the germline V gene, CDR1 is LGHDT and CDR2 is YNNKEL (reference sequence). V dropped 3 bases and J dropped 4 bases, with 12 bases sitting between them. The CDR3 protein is CASSHLSGGTEAFF. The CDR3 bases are TGTGCCAGCAGCCACCTATCTGGTGGCACTGAAGCTTTCTTT.

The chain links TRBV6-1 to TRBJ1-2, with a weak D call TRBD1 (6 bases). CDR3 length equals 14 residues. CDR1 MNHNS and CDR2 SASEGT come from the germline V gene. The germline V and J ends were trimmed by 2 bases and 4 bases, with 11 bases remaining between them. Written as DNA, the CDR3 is TGTGCCAGCAGTGAAAGAGGGGGTGCCTATGGCTACACCTTC. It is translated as CASSERGGAYGYTF.

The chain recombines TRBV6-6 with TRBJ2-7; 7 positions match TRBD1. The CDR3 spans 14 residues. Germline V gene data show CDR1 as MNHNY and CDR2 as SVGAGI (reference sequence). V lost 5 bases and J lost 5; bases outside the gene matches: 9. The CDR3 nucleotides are TGTGCCAGCAGTCCACAGGGGATCAGGAACGAGCAGTACTTC. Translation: CASSPQGIRNEQYF.

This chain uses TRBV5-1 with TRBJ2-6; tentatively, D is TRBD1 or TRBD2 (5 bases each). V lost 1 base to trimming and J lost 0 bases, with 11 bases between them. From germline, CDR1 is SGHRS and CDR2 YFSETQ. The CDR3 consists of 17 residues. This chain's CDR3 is CASSLRDLISGANVLTF. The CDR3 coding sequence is TGCGCCAGCAGCTTGAGGGACCTCATCTCTGGGGCCAACGTCCTGACTTTC. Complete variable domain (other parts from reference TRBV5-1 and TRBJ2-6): KAGVTQTPRYLIKTRGQQVTLSCSPISGHRSVSWYQQTPGQGLQFLFEYFSETQRNKGNFPGRFSGRQFSNSRSEMNVSTLELGDSALYLCASSLRDLISGANVLTFGAGSRLTVL.

This CDR3 is CATSRDVFGWASGVSNNEQFF. CDR3 DNA sequence: TGTGCCACCAGCAGAGATGTGTTTGGTTGGGCTAGCGGGGTAAGTAACAATGAGCAGTTCTTC. V gene TRBV15 combines with J gene TRBJ2-1, with TRBD2 identical over 9 bases. The CDR3 has 21 residues. Per germline, CDR1 LNHNV and CDR2 YYDKDF (reference sequence). V dropped 0 bases and J dropped 5; count of bases not matched to a gene: 20.

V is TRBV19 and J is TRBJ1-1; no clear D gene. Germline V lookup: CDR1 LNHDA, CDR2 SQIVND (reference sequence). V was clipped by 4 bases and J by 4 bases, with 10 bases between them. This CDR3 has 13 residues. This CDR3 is CASSSFGFTEAFF. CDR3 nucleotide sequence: TGTGCCAGTAGTAGTTTTGGTTTCACTGAAGCTTTCTTT. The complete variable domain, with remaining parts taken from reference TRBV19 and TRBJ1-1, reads DGGITQSPKYLFRKEGQNVTLSCEQNLNHDAMYWYRQDPGQGLRLIYYSQIVNDFQKGDIAEGYSVSREKKESFPLTVTSAQKNPTAFYLCASSSFGFTEAFFGQGTRLTVV.

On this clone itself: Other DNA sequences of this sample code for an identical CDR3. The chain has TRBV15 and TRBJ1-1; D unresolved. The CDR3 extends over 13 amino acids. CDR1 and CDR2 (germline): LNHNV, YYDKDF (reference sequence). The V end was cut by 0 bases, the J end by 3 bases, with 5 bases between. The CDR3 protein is CATSRDLYTEAFF. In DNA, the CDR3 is TGTGCCACCAGCAGAGATTTGTACACTGAAGCTTTCTTT.

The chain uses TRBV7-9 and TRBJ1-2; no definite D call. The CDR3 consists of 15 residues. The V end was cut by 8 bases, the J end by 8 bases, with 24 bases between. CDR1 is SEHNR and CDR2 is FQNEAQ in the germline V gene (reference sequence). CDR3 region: CASSRNRASLRGYTF. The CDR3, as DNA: TGTGCCAGCTCCCGAAACCGGGCCAGCCTCCGCGGCTACACCTTC. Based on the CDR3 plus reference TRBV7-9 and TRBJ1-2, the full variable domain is DTGVSQNPRHKITKRGQNVTFRCDPISEHNRLYWYRQTLGQGPEFLTYFQNEAQLEKSRLLSDRFSAERPKGSFSTLEIQRTEQGDSAMYLCASSRNRASLRGYTFGSGTRLTVV.

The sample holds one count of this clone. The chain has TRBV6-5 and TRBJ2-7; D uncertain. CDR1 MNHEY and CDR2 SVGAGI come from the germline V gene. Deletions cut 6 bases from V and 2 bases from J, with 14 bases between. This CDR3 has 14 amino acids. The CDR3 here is CASRGWPDPYEQYF. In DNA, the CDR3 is TGTGCCAGCAGAGGGTGGCCAGATCCCTACGAGCAGTACTTC.

The CDR3 DNA sequence: TGTGCCAGCACCGAGCGAGTGCTCAGCAATCAGCCCCAGCATTTT. It codes for CASTERVLSNQPQHF. The V call is TRBV2, the J call TRBJ1-5; D remains ambiguous. The V end lost 7 bases, the J end lost 1 base, and 14 bases lay between the germline ends. The CDR3 spans 15 residues. The germline V gene encodes CDR1 SNHLY and CDR2 FYNNEI.

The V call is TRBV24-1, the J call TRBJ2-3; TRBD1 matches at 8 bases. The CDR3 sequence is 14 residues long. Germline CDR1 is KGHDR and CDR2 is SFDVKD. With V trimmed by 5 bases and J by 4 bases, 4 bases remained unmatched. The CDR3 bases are TGTGCCACCAGTGCAACAGGGGGTTCAGATACGCAGTATTTT. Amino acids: CATSATGGSDTQYF.

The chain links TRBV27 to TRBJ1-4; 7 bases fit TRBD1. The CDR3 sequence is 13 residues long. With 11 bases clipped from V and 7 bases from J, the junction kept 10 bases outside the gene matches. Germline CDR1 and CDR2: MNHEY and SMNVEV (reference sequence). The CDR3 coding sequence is TGTGCCCCCCGAACAGGGGCCTCTGAAAAACTGTTTTTT. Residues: CAPRTGASEKLFF.